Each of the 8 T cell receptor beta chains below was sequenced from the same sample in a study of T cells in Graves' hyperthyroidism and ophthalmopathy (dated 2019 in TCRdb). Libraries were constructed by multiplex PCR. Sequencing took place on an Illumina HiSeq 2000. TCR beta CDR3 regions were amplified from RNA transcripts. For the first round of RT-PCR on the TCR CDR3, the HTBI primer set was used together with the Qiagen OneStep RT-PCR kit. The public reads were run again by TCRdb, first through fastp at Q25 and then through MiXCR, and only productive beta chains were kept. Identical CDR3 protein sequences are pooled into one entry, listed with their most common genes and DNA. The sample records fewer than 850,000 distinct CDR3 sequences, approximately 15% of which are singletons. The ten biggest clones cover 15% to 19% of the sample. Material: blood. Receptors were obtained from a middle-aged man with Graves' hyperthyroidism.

The chain's CDR3 is CASSQGTDLYEQYF. CDR3 DNA sequence: TGTGCCAGCAGTCAAGGGACGGACCTCTACGAGCAGTACTTC. The chain carries TRBV27 and TRBJ2-7; D may be TRBD1 or TRBD2 (5 bases each). Trimming stripped 5 bases from V and 3 bases from J, with 14 bases between. This CDR3 is built from 14 residues. Germline CDR1 is MNHEY and CDR2 is SMNVEV (reference sequence).

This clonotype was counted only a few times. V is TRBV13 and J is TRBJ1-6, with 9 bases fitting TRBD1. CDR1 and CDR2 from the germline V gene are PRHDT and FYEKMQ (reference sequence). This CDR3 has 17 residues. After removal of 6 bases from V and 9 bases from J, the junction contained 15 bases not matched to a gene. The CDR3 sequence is CASSNSEDRGRGSPLHF. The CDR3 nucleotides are TGTGCCAGCAGTAATTCCGAGGACAGGGGACGGGGTTCACCCCTCCACTTT.

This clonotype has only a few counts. The CDR3 is CASAPGGTIGGEQFF. CDR3 sequence (DNA): TGTGCCAGTGCCCCAGGGGGCACGATCGGAGGTGAGCAGTTCTTC. The gene calls are TRBV19 and TRBJ2-1; 8 nucleotides match TRBD1. The CDR3 covers 15 residues. V lost 8 bases, J lost 9 bases, and 15 bases stayed unmatched. The V gene's germline CDR1 is LNHDA and CDR2 SQIVND (reference sequence).

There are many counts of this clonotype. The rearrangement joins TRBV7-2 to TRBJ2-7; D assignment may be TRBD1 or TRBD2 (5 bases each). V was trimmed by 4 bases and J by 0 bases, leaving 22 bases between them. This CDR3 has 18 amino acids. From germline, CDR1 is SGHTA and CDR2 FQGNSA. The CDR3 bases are TGTGCCAGCAGCTCGATATTAGAACGGGGCCGCTCCTCCTACGAGCAGTACTTC. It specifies CASSSILERGRSSYEQYF.

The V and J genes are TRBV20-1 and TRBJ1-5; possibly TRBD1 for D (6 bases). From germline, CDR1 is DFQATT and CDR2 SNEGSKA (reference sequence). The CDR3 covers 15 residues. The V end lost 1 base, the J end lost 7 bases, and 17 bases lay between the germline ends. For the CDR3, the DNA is TGCAGTGCTAGAGGACGGGCAGGGGCTTTACAGCCCCAGCATTTT. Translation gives CSARGRAGALQPQHF.

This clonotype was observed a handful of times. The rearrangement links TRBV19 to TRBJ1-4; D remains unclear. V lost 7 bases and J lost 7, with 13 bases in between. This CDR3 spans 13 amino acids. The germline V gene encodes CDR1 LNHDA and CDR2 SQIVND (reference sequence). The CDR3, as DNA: TGTGCCAGTACCGCCCCTTACAGTGAAAAACTGTTTTTT. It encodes CASTAPYSEKLFF.

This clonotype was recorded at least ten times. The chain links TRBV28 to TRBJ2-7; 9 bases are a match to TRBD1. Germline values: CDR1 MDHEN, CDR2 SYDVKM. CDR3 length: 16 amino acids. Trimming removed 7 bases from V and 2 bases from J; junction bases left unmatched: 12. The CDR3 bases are TGTGCCAGCATCACCGGGACAGGGAAGGGCACCTACGAGCAGTACTTC. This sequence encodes CASITGTGKGTYEQYF.

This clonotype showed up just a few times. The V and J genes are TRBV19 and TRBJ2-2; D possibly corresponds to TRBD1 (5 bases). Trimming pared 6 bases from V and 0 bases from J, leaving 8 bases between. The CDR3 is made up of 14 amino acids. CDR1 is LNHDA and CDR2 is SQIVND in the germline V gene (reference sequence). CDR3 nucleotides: TGTGCCAGTAGGGACATGACGAACACCGGGGAGCTGTTTTTT. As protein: CASRDMTNTGELFF. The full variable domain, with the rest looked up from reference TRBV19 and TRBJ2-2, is DGGITQSPKYLFRKEGQNVTLSCEQNLNHDAMYWYRQDPGQGLRLIYYSQIVNDFQKGDIAEGYSVSREKKESFPLTVTSAQKNPTAFYLCASRDMTNTGELFFGEGSRLTVL.